The clone carrying this TCR beta chain has at least ten counts. The sample belongs to a study of neurological immune-mediated disorders. With 5 bases removed from V and 0 bases from J, the gap between germline ends came to 8 bases. The CDR3 consists of 14 residues. Germline CDR1 reads MNHEY; CDR2 reads SVGAGI. Via MiXCR, TCRdb re-called the 5' RACE reads, giving one row per CDR3 protein. This repertoire shows 50,000 to 60,000 distinct CDR3 sequences, over 3.5% found once; its top ten account for 1.9%. The receptor's source is a woman aged 40 to 50 with multiple sclerosis. The chain has TRBV6-5 and TRBJ1-3; D unclear. Specimen: CD4+ T cells from blood. This CDR3 is CASSKSGSGNTIYF. In nucleotides, the CDR3 is TGTGCCAGCAGTAAATCGGGCTCTGGAAACACCATATATTTT.